The 3 T cell receptor beta chains reported below all come from one sample, sequenced in a study of cytomegalovirus exposure and HLA in healthy donors. Clones were read by immunoSEQ multiplex PCR, and TCRdb kept only the in-frame ones, dropping some. The repertoire holds approximately 180,000 clones, with roughly 89% as singletons. The sequenced sample was PBMCs. The receptors shown here come from a woman younger than 45 in good health and CMV-seronegative.

The chain couples TRBV6-5 to TRBJ1-3; TRBD1 aligns across 10 bases. Germline V gene sequence: CDR1 MNHEY, CDR2 SVGAGI. J lost 0 bases, V lost 2 bases, and 1 base had no gene match. The CDR3 spans 16 residues. The CDR3 nucleotides read TGTGCCAGCAGTTACGGGACAGGGGACTCTGGAAACACCATATATTTT. It codes for CASSYGTGDSGNTIYF.

The V and J genes are TRBV7-9 and TRBJ1-2; D is ambiguous. This CDR3 comprises 16 residues. Germline V lookup: CDR1 SEHNR, CDR2 FQNEAQ (reference sequence). Trimming cost V 0 bases and J 5 bases, with 16 bases left between them. CDR3 bases: TGTGCCAGCAGCTTAGCGGAGGCAGAGCTACGATATGGCTACACCTTC. The encoded protein is CASSLAEAELRYGYTF.

The rearrangement uses TRBV29-1 and TRBJ1-1; the D is unclear. Deletions cut 8 bases from V and 8 bases from J, with 21 bases between. Germline V gene data show CDR1 as SQVTM and CDR2 as ANQGSEA. The CDR3 has 13 amino acids. CDR3 region: CSSEGTGPREAFF. In DNA, the CDR3 is TGCAGCTCGGAGGGAACCGGGCCTAGGGAAGCTTTCTTT.